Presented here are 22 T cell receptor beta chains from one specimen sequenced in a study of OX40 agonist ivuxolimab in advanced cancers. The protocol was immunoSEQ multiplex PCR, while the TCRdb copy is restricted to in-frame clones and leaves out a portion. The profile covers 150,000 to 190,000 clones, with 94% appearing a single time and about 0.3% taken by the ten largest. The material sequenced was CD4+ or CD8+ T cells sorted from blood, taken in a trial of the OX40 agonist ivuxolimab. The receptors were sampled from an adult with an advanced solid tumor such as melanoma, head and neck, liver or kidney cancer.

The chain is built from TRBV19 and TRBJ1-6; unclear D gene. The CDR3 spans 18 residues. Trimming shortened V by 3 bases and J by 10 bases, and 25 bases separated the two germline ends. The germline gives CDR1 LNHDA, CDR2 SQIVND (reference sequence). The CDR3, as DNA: TGTGCCAGTAGTATTTTGAGGCGAAACTCAGGCACGACGTCACCCCTCCACTTT. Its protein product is CASSILRRNSGTTSPLHF.

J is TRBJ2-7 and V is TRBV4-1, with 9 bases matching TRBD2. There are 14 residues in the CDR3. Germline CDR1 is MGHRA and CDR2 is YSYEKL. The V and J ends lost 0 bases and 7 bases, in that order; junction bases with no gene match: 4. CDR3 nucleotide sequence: TGCGCCAGCAGCCAAGAAGCGGGGGGCGGGGAGCAGTACTTC. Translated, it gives CASSQEAGGGEQYF.

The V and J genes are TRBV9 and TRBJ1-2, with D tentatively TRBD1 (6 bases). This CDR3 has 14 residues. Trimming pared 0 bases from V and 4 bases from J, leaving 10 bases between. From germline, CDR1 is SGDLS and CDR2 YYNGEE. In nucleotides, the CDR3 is TGTGCCAGCAGCGTAGGTAGAGGGGGCTATGGCTACACCTTC. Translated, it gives CASSVGRGGYGYTF.

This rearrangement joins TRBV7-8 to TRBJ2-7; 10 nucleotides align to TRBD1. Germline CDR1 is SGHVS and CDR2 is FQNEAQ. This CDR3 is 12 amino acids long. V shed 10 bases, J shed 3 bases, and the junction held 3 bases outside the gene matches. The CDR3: CAIWDRGYEQYF. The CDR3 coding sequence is TGTGCCATCTGGGACAGGGGCTACGAGCAGTACTTC.

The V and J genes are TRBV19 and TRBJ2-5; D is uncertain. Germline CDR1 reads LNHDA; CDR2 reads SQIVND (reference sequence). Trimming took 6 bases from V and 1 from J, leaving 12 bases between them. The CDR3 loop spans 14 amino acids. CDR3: CASSRWGPQETQYF. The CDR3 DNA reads TGTGCCAGTAGCCGGTGGGGTCCCCAAGAGACCCAGTACTTC.

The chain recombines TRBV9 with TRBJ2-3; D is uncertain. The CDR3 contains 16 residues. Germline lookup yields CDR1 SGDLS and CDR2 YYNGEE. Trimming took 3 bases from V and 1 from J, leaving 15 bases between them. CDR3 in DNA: TGTGCCAGCAGCGCCCCCGGTTCCTTAGGCACAGATACGCAGTATTTT. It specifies CASSAPGSLGTDTQYF. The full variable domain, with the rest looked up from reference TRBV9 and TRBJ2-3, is DSGVTQTPKHLITATGQRVTLRCSPRSGDLSVYWYQQSLDQGLQFLIQYYNGEERAKGNILERFSAQQFPDLHSELNLSSLELGDSALYFCASSAPGSLGTDTQYFGPGTRLTVL.

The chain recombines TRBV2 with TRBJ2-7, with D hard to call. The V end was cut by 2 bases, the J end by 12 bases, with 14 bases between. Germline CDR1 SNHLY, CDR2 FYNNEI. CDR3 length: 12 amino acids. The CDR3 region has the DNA TGTGCCAGCAGTGAAAGAGCCAGCCTGGCGTACTTC. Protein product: CASSERASLAYF.

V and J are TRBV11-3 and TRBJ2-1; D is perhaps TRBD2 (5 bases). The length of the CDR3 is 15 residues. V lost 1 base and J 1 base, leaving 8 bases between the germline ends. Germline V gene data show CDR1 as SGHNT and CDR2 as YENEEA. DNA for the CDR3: TGTGCCAGCAGCTTAGCTGAGGGTTCCTACAATGAGCAGTTCTTC. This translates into CASSLAEGSYNEQFF.

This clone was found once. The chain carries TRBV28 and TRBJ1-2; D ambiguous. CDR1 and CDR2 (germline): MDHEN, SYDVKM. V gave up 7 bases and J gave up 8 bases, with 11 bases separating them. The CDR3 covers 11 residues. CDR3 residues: CASNTARGYTF. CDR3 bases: TGTGCCAGCAACACGGCTCGCGGCTACACCTTC.

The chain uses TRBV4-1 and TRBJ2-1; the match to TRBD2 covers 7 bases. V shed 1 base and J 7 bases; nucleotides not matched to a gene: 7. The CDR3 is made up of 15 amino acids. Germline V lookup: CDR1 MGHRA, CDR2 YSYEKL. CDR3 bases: TGCGCCAGCAGCCAAGGAGGCGGGAGTGGGAATGAGCAGTTCTTC. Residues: CASSQGGGSGNEQFF.

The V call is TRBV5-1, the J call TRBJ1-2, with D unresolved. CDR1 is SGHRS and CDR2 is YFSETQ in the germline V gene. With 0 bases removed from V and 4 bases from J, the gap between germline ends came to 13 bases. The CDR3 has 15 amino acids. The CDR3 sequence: CASSLGTADFYGYTF. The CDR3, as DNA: TGCGCCAGCAGCTTGGGAACGGCCGATTTCTATGGCTACACCTTC.

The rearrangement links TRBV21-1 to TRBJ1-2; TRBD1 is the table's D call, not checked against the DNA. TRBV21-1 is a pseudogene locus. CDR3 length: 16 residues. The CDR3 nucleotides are TGTGCCAGCAGCAATCATTCGAGACAGACAAACTATGGCTACACCTTC. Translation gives CASSNHSRQTNYGYTF.

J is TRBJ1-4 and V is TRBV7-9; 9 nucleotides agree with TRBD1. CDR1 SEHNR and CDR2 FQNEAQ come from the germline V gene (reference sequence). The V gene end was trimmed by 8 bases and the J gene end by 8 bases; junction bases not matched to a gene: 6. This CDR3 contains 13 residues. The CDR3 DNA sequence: TGTGCCAGCCTCCGACAGGGGGAAGAAAAACTGTTTTTT. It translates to CASLRQGEEKLFF.

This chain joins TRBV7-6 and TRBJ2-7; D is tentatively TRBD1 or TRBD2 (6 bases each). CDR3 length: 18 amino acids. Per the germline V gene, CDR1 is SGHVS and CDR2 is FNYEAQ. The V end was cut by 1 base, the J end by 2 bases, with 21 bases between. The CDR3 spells CASSLEGGRVEATYEQYF. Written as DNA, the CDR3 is TGTGCCAGCAGCTTAGAGGGGGGTAGGGTAGAAGCCACCTACGAGCAGTACTTC.

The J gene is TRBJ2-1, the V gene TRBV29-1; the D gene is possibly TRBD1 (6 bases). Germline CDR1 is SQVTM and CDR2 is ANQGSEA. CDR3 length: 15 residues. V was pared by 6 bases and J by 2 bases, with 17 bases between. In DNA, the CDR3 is TGCAGCGTCGATAGGACAGACCCTACCTACAATGAGCAGTTCTTC. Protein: CSVDRTDPTYNEQFF.

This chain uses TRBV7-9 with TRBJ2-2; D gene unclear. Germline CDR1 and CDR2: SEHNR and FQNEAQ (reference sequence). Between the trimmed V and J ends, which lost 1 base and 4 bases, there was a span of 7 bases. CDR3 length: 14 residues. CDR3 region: CASSLEVGTGELFF. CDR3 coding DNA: TGTGCCAGCAGCTTAGAGGTCGGCACCGGGGAGCTGTTTTTT.

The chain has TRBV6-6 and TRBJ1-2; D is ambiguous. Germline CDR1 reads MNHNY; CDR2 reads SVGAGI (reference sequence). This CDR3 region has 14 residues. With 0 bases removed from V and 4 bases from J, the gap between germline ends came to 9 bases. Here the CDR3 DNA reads TGTGCCAGCAGTTACTCGGAGGGAACCTATGGCTACACCTTC. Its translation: CASSYSEGTYGYTF.

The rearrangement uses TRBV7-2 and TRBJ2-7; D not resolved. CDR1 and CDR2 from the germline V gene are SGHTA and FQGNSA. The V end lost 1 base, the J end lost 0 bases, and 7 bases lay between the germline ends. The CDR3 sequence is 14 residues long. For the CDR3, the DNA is TGTGCCAGCAGCTTAGGGGCGAACTCCTACGAGCAGTACTTC. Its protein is CASSLGANSYEQYF.

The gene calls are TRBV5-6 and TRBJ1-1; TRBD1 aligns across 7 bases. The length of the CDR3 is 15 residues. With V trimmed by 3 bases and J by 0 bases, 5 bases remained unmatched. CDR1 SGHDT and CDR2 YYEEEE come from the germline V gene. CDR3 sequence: CASSSDRALNTEAFF. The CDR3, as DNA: TGTGCCAGCAGCTCCGACAGGGCATTGAACACTGAAGCTTTCTTT.

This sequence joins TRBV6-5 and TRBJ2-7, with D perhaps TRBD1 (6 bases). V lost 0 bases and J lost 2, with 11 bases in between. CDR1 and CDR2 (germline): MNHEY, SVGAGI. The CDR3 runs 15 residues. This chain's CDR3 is CASSYSGPGAYEQYF. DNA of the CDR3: TGTGCCAGCAGTTACTCGGGGCCAGGGGCCTACGAGCAGTACTTC.

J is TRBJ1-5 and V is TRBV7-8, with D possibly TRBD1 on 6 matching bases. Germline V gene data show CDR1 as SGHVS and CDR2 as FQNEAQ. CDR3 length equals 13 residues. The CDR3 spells CATGTGFDQPQHF. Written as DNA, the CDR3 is TGTGCTACCGGAACAGGGTTTGATCAGCCCCAGCATTTT.

The CDR3 nucleotides are TGTGCCAGCAGCCCGACTACGGCAGATACGCAGTATTTT. This codes for CASSPTTADTQYF. The chain combines TRBV6-4 with TRBJ2-3; maybe TRBD2 (5 bases). CDR3 length: 13 residues. Trimming took 6 bases from V and 4 from J, leaving 11 bases between them. Germline-derived CDR1 and CDR2 are MRHNA and SNTAGT.